This T cell receptor (beta chain) was profiled in a study of CD8 T cells in Susac syndrome (dated by TCRdb to about 2019). For the wider study: The study used repertoire sequencing to test whether antigen drove CD8+ T cell activation and differentiation in Susac syndrome. The clonality of the CD8+ T cell repertoire was compared across 12 healthy donors, roughly 14 Susac syndrome patients and under 18 multiple sclerosis patients. The study at large found these results: The TCR sequencing and HLA analysis was acknowledged to have included a relatively small number of individuals.

A note on this clonotype: No cognate antigen has been identified for it. Per-base qualities were not stored, and no clone one base away is much larger.

RNA was extracted using the RNeasy kit, and about 0.5 to 1 microgram was reverse transcribed with random hexamers. TCR beta CDR3 regions were amplified with the immunoSEQ multiplex PCR assay covering 54 Vbeta and 13 Jbeta segments. PCR amplification bias was corrected using a synthetic template baseline for primer optimization and computational correction. Per the source publication's procedure: Only productive sequences were kept, with reads annotated to V, D and J genes according to IMGT and analyzed in immunoSEQ Analyzer. Clonality was computed as one minus Shannon entropy normalized by log2 of the number of productive unique sequences. Public and private clones were assessed among the 100 most prevalent clones of each patient and control. Susac-specific clones were defined as absent from healthy and MS cohorts, approximately 1,000 published viral clones and other ImmuneACCESS disease sequences. TCRdb itself trimmed the public reads at Q25 with fastp, ran MiXCR and retained productive beta chains. Under each unique CDR3 protein, matching rows form one entry showing the most common genes and DNA. The V and J calls shown here were made by TCRdb, not taken from the authors' results. The sample data list roughly 150,000 distinct CDR3 sequences, and approximately 94% of these were observed just once. Clones ranked in the top ten supply about 0.19% of the sample.

CDR1 and CDR2, looked up from the germline V gene (reference sequence), are LGHDT and YNNKEL. Trimming takes 4 bases from V and 5 bases from J, and the germline ends sit 14 bases apart. Counted from cysteine to phenylalanine, this CDR3 has 14 amino acids. Here the CDR3 DNA is all that survives: 42 bases in frame from base 1. High-throughput TCR beta sequencing profiled peripheral blood CD8+ and CD4+ T cells from healthy donors, Susac syndrome patients and multiple sclerosis patients. The multiple sclerosis controls were treatment-naive patients who had stable or active relapsing-remitting disease and met the revised McDonald criteria. Bulk CD8+ and CD4+ T cells were purified by magnetic negative isolation, whereas CD8+ TEMRA cells were enriched by FACS. Blood was collected in EDTA tubes and processed within 24 hours, with PBMCs isolated through density gradient centrifugation. PBMCs intended for TCR sequencing were cryopreserved in liquid nitrogen and were subsequently thawed in a 37 degrees C water bath. The sorted or isolated CD4+, CD8+ and CD8+ TEMRA cells reached a purity of at least 90%.

This receptor was identified in a human donor with multiple sclerosis. Sequencing was carried out using CD8+ T cells from PBMCs. Recombination linked TRBV3-1 to TRBJ1-1; TRBD1 could be the D gene, as 6 bases match. The nucleotide sequence is given as TGTGCCAGCAGCCTCCGGTCAGGGGTGACTGAAGCTTTCTTT. Translated, this is CASSLRSGVTEAFF.